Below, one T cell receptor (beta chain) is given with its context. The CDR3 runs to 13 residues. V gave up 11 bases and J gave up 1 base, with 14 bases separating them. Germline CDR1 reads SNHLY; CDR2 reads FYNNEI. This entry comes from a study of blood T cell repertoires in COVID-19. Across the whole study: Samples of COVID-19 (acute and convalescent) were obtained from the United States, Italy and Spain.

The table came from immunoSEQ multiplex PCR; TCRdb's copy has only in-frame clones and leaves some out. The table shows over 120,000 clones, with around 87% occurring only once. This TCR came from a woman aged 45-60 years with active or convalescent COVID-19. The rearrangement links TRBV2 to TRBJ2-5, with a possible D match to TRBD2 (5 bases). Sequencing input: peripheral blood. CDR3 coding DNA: TGTGCCCGCCAAGGAGGTGGCCAAGAGACCCAGTACTTC. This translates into CARQGGGQETQYF.